The rows below give T cell receptor beta chains drawn from one sample of a study of beta chain features in type 1 diabetes. The protocol was immunoSEQ multiplex PCR, while the TCRdb copy is restricted to in-frame clones and leaves out a portion. Here the sample spans about 260,000 clones, 55% to 70% being singletons. The sample taken for sequencing was naive CD4+ T cells from blood. The receptors were gathered from a man in his thirties or forties in good health. The CDR3 runs from the conserved cysteine through the conserved F or W. Each record gives: V gene, CDR3 length, J gene, D gene, clone size, CDR3 DNA, CDR3 protein. D genes are given only for firm matches. A clone size is listed for some rows: how often the clone was seen (once, few, many), or a class if it is expanded.

v_gene: TRBV4-2
len: 14
j_gene: TRBJ2-2
d_gene: -
abundance: few
CDR3nt: TGTGCCAGCAGCCAAGATCTTAACACCGGGGAGCTGTTTTTT
CDR3aa: CASSQDLNTGELFF

v_gene: TRBV7-9
len: 12
j_gene: TRBJ1-4
d_gene: -
abundance: once
CDR3nt: TGTGCCAGCAGCCCACCTGGGGAAAAACTGTTTTTT
CDR3aa: CASSPPGEKLFF

v_gene: TRBV6-6
len: 14
j_gene: TRBJ2-5
d_gene: -
abundance: -
CDR3nt: TGTGCCAGCAGTTACTCCACGGGCGGGGAGACCCAGTACTTC
CDR3aa: CASSYSTGGETQYF

v_gene: TRBV30
len: 13
j_gene: TRBJ1-1
d_gene: TRBD1
abundance: -
CDR3nt: TGTGCCTGGAAGGCCCCAGGGGGAACTGAAGCTTTCTTT
CDR3aa: CAWKAPGGTEAFF

v_gene: TRBV30
len: 13
j_gene: TRBJ1-4
d_gene: -
abundance: -
CDR3nt: TGTGCCTGCCACAGCGTTGGGGGGGAAAAACTGTTTTTT
CDR3aa: CACHSVGGEKLFF

v_gene: TRBV29-1
len: 13
j_gene: TRBJ1-1
d_gene: -
abundance: -
CDR3nt: TGCAGCGTATCCGGGATTATGAACACTGAAGCTTTCTTT
CDR3aa: CSVSGIMNTEAFF

v_gene: TRBV30
len: 12
j_gene: TRBJ2-3
d_gene: -
abundance: -
CDR3nt: TGTGCCTGGAGCGGAGGGCCAGATACGCAGTATTTT
CDR3aa: CAWSGGPDTQYF

v_gene: TRBV25-1
len: 10
j_gene: TRBJ2-7
d_gene: -
abundance: -
CDR3nt: TGTGCCAGCAGTTCCTACAAACAGTACTTC
CDR3aa: CASSSYKQYF

v_gene: TRBV2
len: 12
j_gene: TRBJ1-2
d_gene: TRBD1
abundance: -
CDR3nt: TGTGCCAGCAGTGGACAGGGGCTTGGCTACACCTTC
CDR3aa: CASSGQGLGYTF

v_gene: TRBV30
len: 14
j_gene: TRBJ1-1
d_gene: -
abundance: -
CDR3nt: TGTGCCTGGAGAACAGGTTGGTTGAACACTGAAGCTTTCTTT
CDR3aa: CAWRTGWLNTEAFF

v_gene: TRBV29-1
len: 14
j_gene: TRBJ2-6
d_gene: -
abundance: -
CDR3nt: TGCAGCGTTCTGGGCAGGTTGGGGGCCAACGTCCTGACTTTC
CDR3aa: CSVLGRLGANVLTF

v_gene: TRBV10-3
len: 15
j_gene: TRBJ2-1
d_gene: -
abundance: -
CDR3nt: TGTGCCATCAGTGTCGAGGGAAGCCCATACAGTGAGCAGTTCTTC
CDR3aa: CAISVEGSPYSEQFF

v_gene: TRBV28
len: 17
j_gene: TRBJ2-7
d_gene: TRBD1
abundance: -
CDR3nt: TGTGCCAGCAGTCTTTCAACCGGGACAGGGGTTTTGTACGAGCAGTACTTC
CDR3aa: CASSLSTGTGVLYEQYF

v_gene: TRBV7-2
len: 14
j_gene: TRBJ1-2
d_gene: TRBD1
abundance: -
CDR3nt: TGTGCCAGCAGCGCCGACAGGGGGAACTATGGCTACACCTTC
CDR3aa: CASSADRGNYGYTF

v_gene: TRBV7-9
len: 13
j_gene: TRBJ2-5
d_gene: -
abundance: -
CDR3nt: TGTGCCAGCAGCTTAGGTCTCCAAGAGACCCAGTACTTC
CDR3aa: CASSLGLQETQYF

v_gene: TRBV11-2
len: 12
j_gene: TRBJ2-1
d_gene: -
abundance: -
CDR3nt: TGTGCCAGCAGCGCCCAAGCAGGACGGGCTTTCTTC
CDR3aa: CASSAQAGRAFF

v_gene: TRBV30
len: 13
j_gene: TRBJ1-1
d_gene: TRBD1
abundance: once
CDR3nt: TGTGCCTGGAGTGTAGGCAGGGGGACTGAAGCTTTCTTT
CDR3aa: CAWSVGRGTEAFF

v_gene: TRBV7-9
len: 14
j_gene: TRBJ2-7
d_gene: -
abundance: -
CDR3nt: TGTGCCAGCAGCCACCGGGACTCATTCTACGAGCAGTACTTC
CDR3aa: CASSHRDSFYEQYF

v_gene: TRBV25-1
len: 13
j_gene: TRBJ2-1
d_gene: TRBD2
abundance: once
CDR3nt: TGTGCCAGCAGTGACTTAGCGGGACGCAGGAAGTTCTTC
CDR3aa: CASSDLAGRRKFF

v_gene: TRBV29-1
len: 17
j_gene: TRBJ2-1
d_gene: -
abundance: -
CDR3nt: TGCAGCGGAACCCCCATCGGCGACGGGGCTTTGGGCAATGAGCAGTTCTTC
CDR3aa: CSGTPIGDGALGNEQFF

v_gene: TRBV10-3
len: 13
j_gene: TRBJ2-5
d_gene: -
abundance: -
CDR3nt: TGTGCCATCAGTGAGGGACAGCAAGAGACCCAGTACTTC
CDR3aa: CAISEGQQETQYF

v_gene: TRBV30
len: 14
j_gene: TRBJ2-1
d_gene: TRBD2
abundance: -
CDR3nt: TGTGCCTGGGGACCTAGCGGGGTATACAATGAGCAGTTCTTC
CDR3aa: CAWGPSGVYNEQFF

v_gene: TRBV9
len: 18
j_gene: TRBJ2-1
d_gene: TRBD1
abundance: -
CDR3nt: TGTGCCAGCAGCGTAGGACAGGGTAGTTTCAGCTCCTACAATGAGCAGTTCTTC
CDR3aa: CASSVGQGSFSSYNEQFF

v_gene: TRBV9
len: 15
j_gene: TRBJ2-3
d_gene: -
abundance: few
CDR3nt: TGTGCCAGCAGCAGTAGAGGGACTAGCACAGATACGCAGTATTTT
CDR3aa: CASSSRGTSTDTQYF

v_gene: TRBV30
len: 15
j_gene: TRBJ2-1
d_gene: TRBD2
abundance: -
CDR3nt: TGTGCCTGGAGTGAGGCGAGCGGGAGGGCCCATGAGCAGTTCTTC
CDR3aa: CAWSEASGRAHEQFF

v_gene: TRBV25-1
len: 14
j_gene: TRBJ1-2
d_gene: TRBD1
abundance: -
CDR3nt: TGTGCCAGCAGTGAGCCGGGACAGGGATATGGCTACACCTTC
CDR3aa: CASSEPGQGYGYTF

v_gene: TRBV30
len: 14
j_gene: TRBJ1-2
d_gene: TRBD1
abundance: -
CDR3nt: TGTGCCTGGAGTTCTACAGGGGTTTTTCATGGCTACACCTTC
CDR3aa: CAWSSTGVFHGYTF

v_gene: TRBV10-3
len: 12
j_gene: TRBJ1-1
d_gene: TRBD1
abundance: -
CDR3nt: TGTGCCATCAGAGGACAGGGTGGCGAAGCTTTCTTT
CDR3aa: CAIRGQGGEAFF

v_gene: TRBV7-9
len: 14
j_gene: TRBJ2-5
d_gene: -
abundance: few
CDR3nt: TGTGCCAGCACCCCCCGCCTTAGCCAAGAGACCCAGTACTTC
CDR3aa: CASTPRLSQETQYF

v_gene: TRBV11-2
len: 15
j_gene: TRBJ2-1
d_gene: -
abundance: -
CDR3nt: TGTGCCACCGCTCTGGCGATAGCGCGTTACAATGAGCAGTTCTTC
CDR3aa: CATALAIARYNEQFF

v_gene: TRBV29-1
len: 14
j_gene: TRBJ2-5
d_gene: -
abundance: few
CDR3nt: TGCAGCGTTGACCCCCTGGGGATCGGGAAGACCCAGTACTTC
CDR3aa: CSVDPLGIGKTQYF

v_gene: TRBV29-1
len: 12
j_gene: TRBJ1-2
d_gene: TRBD1
abundance: -
CDR3nt: TGCAGCGTGGGGGGACAGGGCCATGGCTACACCTTC
CDR3aa: CSVGGQGHGYTF

v_gene: TRBV29-1
len: 12
j_gene: TRBJ2-7
d_gene: -
abundance: -
CDR3nt: TGCAGCGTTGAGAATCGGGAGTACGAGCAGTACTTC
CDR3aa: CSVENREYEQYF

v_gene: TRBV30
len: 15
j_gene: TRBJ2-1
d_gene: TRBD1
abundance: -
CDR3nt: TGTGCCTGGAGTGTCCGGGACAGGGGGTACAATGAGCAGTTCTTC
CDR3aa: CAWSVRDRGYNEQFF

v_gene: TRBV5-1
len: 14
j_gene: TRBJ2-7
d_gene: -
abundance: -
CDR3nt: TGCGCCAGCAGCTTGTGGACGGACTCCTACGAGCAGTACTTC
CDR3aa: CASSLWTDSYEQYF

v_gene: TRBV5-4
len: 13
j_gene: TRBJ2-1
d_gene: TRBD2
abundance: -
CDR3nt: TGTGCCAGCAGCTTGACTAGCGGCAATGAGCAGTTCTTC
CDR3aa: CASSLTSGNEQFF

v_gene: TRBV7-9
len: 14
j_gene: TRBJ1-1
d_gene: -
abundance: -
CDR3nt: TGTGCCAGCAGCTTAGTAGGGGGGAACACTGAAGCTTTCTTT
CDR3aa: CASSLVGGNTEAFF

v_gene: TRBV15
len: 15
j_gene: TRBJ1-2
d_gene: -
abundance: -
CDR3nt: TGTGCCACCAGCAGAGGACCCCAGTGGGGAAATGGCTACACCTTC
CDR3aa: CATSRGPQWGNGYTF

v_gene: TRBV28
len: 15
j_gene: TRBJ1-1
d_gene: TRBD1
abundance: -
CDR3nt: TGTGCCAGCAGTTTACCGGGACAGGGGAACACTGAAGCTTTCTTT
CDR3aa: CASSLPGQGNTEAFF

v_gene: TRBV11-2
len: 12
j_gene: TRBJ2-5
d_gene: -
abundance: few
CDR3nt: TGTGCCTCTAGACGTTCCCAAGAGACCCAGTACTTC
CDR3aa: CASRRSQETQYF

v_gene: TRBV7-2
len: 17
j_gene: TRBJ2-5
d_gene: -
abundance: -
CDR3nt: TGTGCCAGCAGCTTAGGCGTGACAGGGAGGGTTCAAGAGACCCAGTACTTC
CDR3aa: CASSLGVTGRVQETQYF

v_gene: TRBV7-2
len: 15
j_gene: TRBJ2-7
d_gene: -
abundance: -
CDR3nt: TGTGCCAGCAGCCCGACCGGGACCGCCTCCTACGAGCAGTACTTC
CDR3aa: CASSPTGTASYEQYF

v_gene: TRBV30
len: 12
j_gene: TRBJ1-6
d_gene: -
abundance: -
CDR3nt: TGTGCCTGGAGTGTGCGTAATTCACCCCTCCACTTT
CDR3aa: CAWSVRNSPLHF

v_gene: TRBV7-2
len: 16
j_gene: TRBJ2-5
d_gene: TRBD2
abundance: -
CDR3nt: TGTGCCAGCAGCTTGAATGTGGGAGGGGTCCAAGAGACCCAGTACTTC
CDR3aa: CASSLNVGGVQETQYF

v_gene: TRBV11-2
len: 15
j_gene: TRBJ1-5
d_gene: -
abundance: -
CDR3nt: TGTGCCAGCAGCTTGGGGAGCTATAGCAATCAGCCCCAGCATTTT
CDR3aa: CASSLGSYSNQPQHF

v_gene: TRBV4-3
len: 17
j_gene: TRBJ2-1
d_gene: TRBD2
abundance: few
CDR3nt: TGCGCCAGCAGCCAAGATTGGCCCGGGACTAGCAGGAATGAGCAGTTCTTC
CDR3aa: CASSQDWPGTSRNEQFF